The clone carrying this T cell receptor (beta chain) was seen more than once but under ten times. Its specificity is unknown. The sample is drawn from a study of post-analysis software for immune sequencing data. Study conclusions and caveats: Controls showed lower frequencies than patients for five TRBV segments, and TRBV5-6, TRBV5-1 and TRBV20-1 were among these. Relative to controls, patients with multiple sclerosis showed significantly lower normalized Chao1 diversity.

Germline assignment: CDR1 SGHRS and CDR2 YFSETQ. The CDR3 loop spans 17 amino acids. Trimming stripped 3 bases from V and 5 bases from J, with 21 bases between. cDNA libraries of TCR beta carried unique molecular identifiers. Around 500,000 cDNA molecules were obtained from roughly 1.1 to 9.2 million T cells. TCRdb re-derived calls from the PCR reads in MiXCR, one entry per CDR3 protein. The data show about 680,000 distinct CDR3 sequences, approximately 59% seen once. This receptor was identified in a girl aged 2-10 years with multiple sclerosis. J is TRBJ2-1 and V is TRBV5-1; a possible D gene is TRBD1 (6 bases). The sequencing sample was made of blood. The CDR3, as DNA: TGCGCCAGCAGCTATGCCACAGGGCCCTTCGGGGACAATGAGCAGTTCTTC. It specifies CASSYATGPFGDNEQFF.